These T cell receptor beta chains were read from a single sample in a study of T cell clones after liver transplantation. Sequenced by immunoSEQ multiplex PCR; TCRdb stores in-frame clones only, minus some. Here the sample spans around 43,000 clones, about 82% being singletons. The sample consisted of CD4+ T cells from blood, taken 24 months after liver transplant. These receptors were collected from a human patient who received a liver transplant. Some T cells may be the graft donor's. CDR3s include the opening cysteine and the closing phenylalanine or tryptophan. Each record gives: V gene, clone size, D gene, J gene, CDR3 DNA, CDR3 protein. The D gene is left open where the match is weak. Part of the rows lack a size; the others show once, few, many or a class for expanded clones.

TRBV30	-	-	TRBJ2-7	TGTGCCTGGAGTCTAGGGCCCGGGGGTGGGCAGTACTTC	CAWSLGPGGGQYF
TRBV5-1	-	-	TRBJ2-1	TGCGCCAGCAGCTTGGCCGGTCGGGCAAATGAGCAGTTCTTC	CASSLAGRANEQFF
TRBV5-1	-	TRBD1	TRBJ1-1	TGCGCCAGCAGCATGGGGGACAGGGCCGGCGCGGTAGCTTTCTTT	CASSMGDRAGAVAFF
TRBV6-5	-	TRBD1	TRBJ1-1	TGTGCCACCCAACAGGGGGCGGATTACGCTTTCTTT	CATQQGADYAFF
TRBV7-9	-	TRBD1	TRBJ2-7	TGTGCCAGCAGCTGGGACAGGAGTACCTACGAGCAGTACTTC	CASSWDRSTYEQYF
TRBV6-5	-	-	TRBJ2-7	TGTGCCAGCAGTTTAACGGACAAGGGAGCCTACGAGCAGTACTTC	CASSLTDKGAYEQYF
TRBV27	-	-	TRBJ1-2	TGTGCCAGCAGTTTTAGCGGGGAAGGTTATGGCTACACCTTC	CASSFSGEGYGYTF
TRBV6-1	-	-	TRBJ2-6	TGTGCCAGCAGTGAGGGCTCTGGGGCCAACGTCCTGACTTTC	CASSEGSGANVLTF
TRBV18	few	-	TRBJ1-5	TGTGCCAGCTCACAATCAGCGGGGGCCAGTCAGCCCCAGCATTTT	CASSQSAGASQPQHF
TRBV9	-	TRBD2	TRBJ2-2	TGTGCCAGCAGCGGGACTAGCGGGAGTGCCGGGGAGCTGTTTTTT	CASSGTSGSAGELFF
TRBV25-1	-	-	TRBJ2-1	TGTGCCAGCAGTGATCGGCGGGATGAGCAGTTCTTC	CASSDRRDEQFF
TRBV7-2	-	TRBD2	TRBJ2-7	TGTGCCAGCAGCTTACAGGCCCTAGCGGGGGGGCTAAAGGACGAGCAGTACTTC	CASSLQALAGGLKDEQYF
TRBV9	-	-	TRBJ2-4	TGTGCCAGCAGCGACGGATCTCCGGGGGCCTTAGCCAAAAACATTCAGTACTTC	CASSDGSPGALAKNIQYF
TRBV5-1	-	-	TRBJ2-7	TGCGCCAGCAGCTTGTACGTGGGAGGAGAGCAGTACTTC	CASSLYVGGEQYF
TRBV14	-	-	TRBJ1-4	TGTGCCAGCAGCCAAGAGAGGCAGGGAATCGAAAAACTGTTTTTT	CASSQERQGIEKLFF
TRBV18	-	-	TRBJ1-1	TGTGCCAGCTCACAACAGGGTGAAGCTTTCTTT	CASSQQGEAFF
TRBV28	-	-	TRBJ2-3	TGTGCCAGCAGTTTACCCCAGCAGGGCGGGGTGACGCAGTATTTT	CASSLPQQGGVTQYF
TRBV28	-	-	TRBJ2-1	TGTGCCAGCAGTTCATCCCTCGGGGCCGGTAGGGAGCAGTTCTTC	CASSSSLGAGREQFF
TRBV5-4	-	TRBD1	TRBJ2-5	TGTGCCAGCAGCTCCAGGACAGGGGAAGAGACCCAGTACTTC	CASSSRTGEETQYF
TRBV19	-	-	TRBJ2-2	TGTGCCAGTAGTTTAAGCACAATACGGGACACCGGGGAGCTGTTTTTT	CASSLSTIRDTGELFF
TRBV5-1	-	TRBD2	TRBJ2-5	TGCGCCAGCAGCTCCGGACTAGCGGGGGGCTTGTCGGAGACCCAGTACTTC	CASSSGLAGGLSETQYF